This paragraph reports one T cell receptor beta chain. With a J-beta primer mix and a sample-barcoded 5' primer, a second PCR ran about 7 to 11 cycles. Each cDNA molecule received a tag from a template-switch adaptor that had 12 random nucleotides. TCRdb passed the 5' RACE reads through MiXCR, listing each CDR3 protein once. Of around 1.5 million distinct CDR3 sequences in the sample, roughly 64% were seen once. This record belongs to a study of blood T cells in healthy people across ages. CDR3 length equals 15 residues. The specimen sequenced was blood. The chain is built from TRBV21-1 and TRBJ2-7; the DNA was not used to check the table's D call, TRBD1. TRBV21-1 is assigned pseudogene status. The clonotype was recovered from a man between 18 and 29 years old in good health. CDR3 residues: CASSLRQGAREAQYF. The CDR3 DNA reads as TGTGCCAGCAGCCTGCGACAGGGGGCACGAGAGGCCCAGTACTTC.